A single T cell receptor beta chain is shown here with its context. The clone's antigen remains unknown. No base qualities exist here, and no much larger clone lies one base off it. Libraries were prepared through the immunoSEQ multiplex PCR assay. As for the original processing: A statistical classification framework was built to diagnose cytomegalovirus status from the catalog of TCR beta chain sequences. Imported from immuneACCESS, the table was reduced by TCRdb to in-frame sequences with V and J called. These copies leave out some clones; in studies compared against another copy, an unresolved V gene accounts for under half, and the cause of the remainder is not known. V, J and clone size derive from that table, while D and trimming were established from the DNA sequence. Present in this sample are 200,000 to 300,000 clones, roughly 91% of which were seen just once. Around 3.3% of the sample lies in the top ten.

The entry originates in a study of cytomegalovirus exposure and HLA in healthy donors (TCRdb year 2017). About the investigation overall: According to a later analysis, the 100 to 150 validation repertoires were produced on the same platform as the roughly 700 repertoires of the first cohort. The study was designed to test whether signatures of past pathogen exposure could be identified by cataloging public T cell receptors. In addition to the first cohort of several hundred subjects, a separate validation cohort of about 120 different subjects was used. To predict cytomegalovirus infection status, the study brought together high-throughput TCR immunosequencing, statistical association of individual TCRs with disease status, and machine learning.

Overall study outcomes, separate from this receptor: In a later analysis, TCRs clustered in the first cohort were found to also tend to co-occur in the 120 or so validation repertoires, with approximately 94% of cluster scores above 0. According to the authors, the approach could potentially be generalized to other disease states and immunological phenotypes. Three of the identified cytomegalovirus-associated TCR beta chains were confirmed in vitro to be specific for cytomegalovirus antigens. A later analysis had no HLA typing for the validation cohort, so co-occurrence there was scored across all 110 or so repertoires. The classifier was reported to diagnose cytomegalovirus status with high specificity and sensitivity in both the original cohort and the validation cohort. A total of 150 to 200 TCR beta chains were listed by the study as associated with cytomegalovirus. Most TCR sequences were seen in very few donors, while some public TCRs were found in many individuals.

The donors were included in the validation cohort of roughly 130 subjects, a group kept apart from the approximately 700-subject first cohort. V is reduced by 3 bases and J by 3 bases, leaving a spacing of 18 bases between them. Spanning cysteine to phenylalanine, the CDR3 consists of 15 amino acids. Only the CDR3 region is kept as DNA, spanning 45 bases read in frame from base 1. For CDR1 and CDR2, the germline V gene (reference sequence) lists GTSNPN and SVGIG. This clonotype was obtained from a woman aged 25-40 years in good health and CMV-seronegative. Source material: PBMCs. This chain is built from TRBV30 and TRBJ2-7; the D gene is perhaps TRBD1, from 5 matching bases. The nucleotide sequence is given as TGTGCCTGGAGAGCTACGAGACCTAGGGGCTACGAGCAGTACTTC. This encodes CAWRATRPRGYEQYF. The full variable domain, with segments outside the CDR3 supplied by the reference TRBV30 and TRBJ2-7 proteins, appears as SQTIHQWPATLVQPVGSPLSLECTVEGTSNPNLYWYRQAAGRGLQLLFYSVGIGQISSEVPQNLSASRPQDRQFILSSKKLLLSDSGFYLCAWRATRPRGYEQYFGPGTRLTVT.